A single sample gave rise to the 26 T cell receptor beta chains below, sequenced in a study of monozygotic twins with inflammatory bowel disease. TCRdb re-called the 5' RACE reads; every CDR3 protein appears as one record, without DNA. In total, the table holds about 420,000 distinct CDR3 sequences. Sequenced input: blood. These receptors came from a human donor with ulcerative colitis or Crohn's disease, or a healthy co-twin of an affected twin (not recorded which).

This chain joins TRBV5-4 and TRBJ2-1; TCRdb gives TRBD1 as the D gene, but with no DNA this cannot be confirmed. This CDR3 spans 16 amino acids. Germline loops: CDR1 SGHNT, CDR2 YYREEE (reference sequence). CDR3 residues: CASSGGPGQGVGEQFF.

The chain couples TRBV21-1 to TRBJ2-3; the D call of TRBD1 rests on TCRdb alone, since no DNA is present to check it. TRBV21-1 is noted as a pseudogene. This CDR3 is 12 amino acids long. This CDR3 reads CATKQDTDTQYF.

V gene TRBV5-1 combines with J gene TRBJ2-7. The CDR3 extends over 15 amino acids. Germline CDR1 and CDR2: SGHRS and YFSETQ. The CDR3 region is CASSLGWGSSYEQYF.

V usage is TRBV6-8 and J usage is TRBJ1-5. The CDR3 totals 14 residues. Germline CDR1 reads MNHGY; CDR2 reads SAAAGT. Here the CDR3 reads CASSHRGIRQPQHF.

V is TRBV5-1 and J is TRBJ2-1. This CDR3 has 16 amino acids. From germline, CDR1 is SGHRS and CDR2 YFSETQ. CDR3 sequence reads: CASSLSPGGSYNEQFF.

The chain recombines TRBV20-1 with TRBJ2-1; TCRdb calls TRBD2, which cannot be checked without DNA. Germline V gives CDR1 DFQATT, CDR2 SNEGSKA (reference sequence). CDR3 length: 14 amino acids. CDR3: CSARGTSGTDEQFF.

The chain's CDR3 is CASSAGQGAVIGYTF. The genes are TRBV5-1 and TRBJ1-2; TCRdb names TRBD1, which stays unverified in the absence of DNA. CDR3 length equals 15 residues. The germline CDR1 and CDR2 sequences are SGHRS and YFSETQ.

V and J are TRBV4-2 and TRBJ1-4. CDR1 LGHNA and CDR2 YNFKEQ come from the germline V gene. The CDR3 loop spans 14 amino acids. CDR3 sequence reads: CASSPILEGEKLFF.

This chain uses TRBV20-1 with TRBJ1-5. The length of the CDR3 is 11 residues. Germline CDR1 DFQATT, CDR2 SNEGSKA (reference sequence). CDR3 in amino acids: CSARVNQPQHF.

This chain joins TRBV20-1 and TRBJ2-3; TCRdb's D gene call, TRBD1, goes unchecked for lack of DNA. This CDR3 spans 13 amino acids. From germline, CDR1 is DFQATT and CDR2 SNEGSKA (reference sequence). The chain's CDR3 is CSARTVNTDTQYF.

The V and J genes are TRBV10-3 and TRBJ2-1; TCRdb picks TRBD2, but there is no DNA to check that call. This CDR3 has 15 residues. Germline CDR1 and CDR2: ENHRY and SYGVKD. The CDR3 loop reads CATQRGDSTYNEQFF.

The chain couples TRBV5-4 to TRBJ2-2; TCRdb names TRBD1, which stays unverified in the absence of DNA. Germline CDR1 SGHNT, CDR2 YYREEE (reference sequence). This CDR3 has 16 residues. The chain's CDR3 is CASSVYRGRRPGELFF. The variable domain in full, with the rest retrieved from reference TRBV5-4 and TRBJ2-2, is ETGVTQSPTHLIKTRGQQVTLRCSSQSGHNTVSWYQQALGQGPQFIFQYYREEENGRGNFPPRFSGLQFPNYSSELNVNALELDDSALYLCASSVYRGRRPGELFFGEGSRLTVL.

The CDR3 sequence is CATSDLGVLGQADSNQPQHF. This chain joins TRBV24-1 and TRBJ1-5; TCRdb proposes TRBD1, but this gene call is untestable without DNA. The CDR3 has 20 residues. CDR1 is KGHDR and CDR2 is SFDVKD in the germline V gene.

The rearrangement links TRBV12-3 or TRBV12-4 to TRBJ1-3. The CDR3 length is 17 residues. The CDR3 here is CASSKSERGLSGNTIYF.

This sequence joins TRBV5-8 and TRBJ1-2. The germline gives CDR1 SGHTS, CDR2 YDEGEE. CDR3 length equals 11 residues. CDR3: CASSSENGYTF.

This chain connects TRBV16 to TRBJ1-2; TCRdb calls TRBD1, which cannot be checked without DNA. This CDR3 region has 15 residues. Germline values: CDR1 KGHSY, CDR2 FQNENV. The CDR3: CASSQRGSRNYGYTF. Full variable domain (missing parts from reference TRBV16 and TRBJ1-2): GEEVAQTPKHLVRGEGQKAKLYCAPIKGHSYVFWYQQVLKNEFKFLISFQNENVFDETGMPKERFSAKCLPNSPCSLEIQATKLEDSAVYFCASSQRGSRNYGYTFGSGTRLTVV.

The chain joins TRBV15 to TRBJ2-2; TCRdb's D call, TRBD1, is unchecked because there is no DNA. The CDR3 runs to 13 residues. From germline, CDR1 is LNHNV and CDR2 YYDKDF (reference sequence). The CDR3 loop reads CATSRGLTGELFF. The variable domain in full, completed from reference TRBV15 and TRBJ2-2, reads DAMVIQNPRYQVTQFGKPVTLSCSQTLNHNVMYWYQQKSSQAPKLLFHYYDKDFNNEADTPDNFQSRRPNTSFCFLDIRSPGLGDTAMYLCATSRGLTGELFFGEGSRLTVL.

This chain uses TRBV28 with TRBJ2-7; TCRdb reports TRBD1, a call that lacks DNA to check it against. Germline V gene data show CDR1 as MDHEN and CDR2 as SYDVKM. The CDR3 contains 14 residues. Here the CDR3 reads CASSRRDNLGEQYF.

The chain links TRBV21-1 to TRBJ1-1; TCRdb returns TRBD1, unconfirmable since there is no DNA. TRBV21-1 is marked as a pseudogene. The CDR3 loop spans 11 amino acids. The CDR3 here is CARQEPVGAFF.

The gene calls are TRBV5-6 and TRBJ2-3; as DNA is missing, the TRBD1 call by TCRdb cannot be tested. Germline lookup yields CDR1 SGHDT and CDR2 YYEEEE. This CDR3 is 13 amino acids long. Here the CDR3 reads CASSLADSRREYF.

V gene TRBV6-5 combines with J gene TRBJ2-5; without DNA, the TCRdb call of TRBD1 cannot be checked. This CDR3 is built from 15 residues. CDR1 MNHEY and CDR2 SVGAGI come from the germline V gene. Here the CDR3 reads CASSYGGLGRETQYF.

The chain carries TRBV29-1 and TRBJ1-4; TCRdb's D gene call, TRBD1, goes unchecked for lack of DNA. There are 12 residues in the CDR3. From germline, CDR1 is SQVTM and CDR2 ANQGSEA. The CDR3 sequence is CSVWGEKEKLFF.

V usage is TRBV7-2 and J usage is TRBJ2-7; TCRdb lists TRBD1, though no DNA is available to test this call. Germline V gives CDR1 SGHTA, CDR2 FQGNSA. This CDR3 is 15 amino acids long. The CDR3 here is CASSLQQGASGEQYF.

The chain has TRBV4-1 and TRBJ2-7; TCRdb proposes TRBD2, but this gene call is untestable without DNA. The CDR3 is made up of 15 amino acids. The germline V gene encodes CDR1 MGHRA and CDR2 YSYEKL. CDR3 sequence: CASSPTGTRAYEQYF.

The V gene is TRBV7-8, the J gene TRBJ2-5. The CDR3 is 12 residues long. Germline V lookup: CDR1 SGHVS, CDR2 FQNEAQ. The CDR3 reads CASSRLRETQYF. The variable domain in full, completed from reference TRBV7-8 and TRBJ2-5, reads GAGVSQSPRYKVAKRGQDVALRCDPISGHVSLFWYQQALGQGPEFLTYFQNEAQLDKSGLPSDRFFAERPEGSVSTLKIQRTQQEDSAVYLCASSRLRETQYFGPGTRLLVL.

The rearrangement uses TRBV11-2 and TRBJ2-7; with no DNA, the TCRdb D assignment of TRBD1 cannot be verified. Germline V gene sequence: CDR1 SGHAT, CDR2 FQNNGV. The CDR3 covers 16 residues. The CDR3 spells CASSLAWGTGVYEQYF. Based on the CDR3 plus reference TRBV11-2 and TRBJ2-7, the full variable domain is EAGVAQSPRYKIIEKRQSVAFWCNPISGHATLYWYQQILGQGPKLLIQFQNNGVVDDSQLPKDRFSAERLKGVDSTLKIQPAKLEDSAVYLCASSLAWGTGVYEQYFGPGTRLTVT.